This record covers a single TCR beta chain. This clonotype appeared a few times. This receptor's antigen is unknown. Nothing much larger sits one base from this clone, and base qualities are not available. V is trimmed back by 6 bases and J by 6 bases, and the junction contains 5 bases that no gene match accounts for. CDR1 and CDR2 (MNHNS, SASEGT) derive from the germline V gene. From its cysteine to its phenylalanine, the CDR3 spans 15 amino acids. Solely the CDR3 DNA is kept, with 45 bases framed from the first base. Library preparation employed RT-PCR. These reads were obtained on an Illumina HiSeq 2500. The public reads were quality trimmed at Q25 with fastp and then assembled into clones with MiXCR by TCRdb, keeping productive beta chains. Rows with one shared CDR3 protein collapse into an entry with the most common genes and DNA. The sample table shows about 650,000 distinct CDR3 sequences, and around 14% are seen once. Of the sample, around a tenth is held by the ten largest clones.

The data were obtained in a study of response to subunit inactivated influenza vaccine (dated 2018 in TCRdb). Study-level background: Deep quantitative profiling of the T cell receptor repertoire was used in the study to follow responses to a trivalent subunit inactivated influenza vaccine. The investigation overall reported the following: According to the authors, only a limited number of new T cells may be recruited by each seasonal influenza vaccination.

Recombination joined TRBV6-1 with TRBJ2-1; 13 junctional bases match TRBD2. The sample was PBMCs from blood, taken 12 days after vaccination. The receptor comes from a man in his fifties who received an inactivated influenza vaccine. Donor details come from another sample of the same person, matched by shared clones. CDR3 sequence: CASRLAGGPSNEQFF. The bases read TGTGCCAGCAGACTAGCGGGAGGGCCGAGCAATGAGCAGTTCTTC.